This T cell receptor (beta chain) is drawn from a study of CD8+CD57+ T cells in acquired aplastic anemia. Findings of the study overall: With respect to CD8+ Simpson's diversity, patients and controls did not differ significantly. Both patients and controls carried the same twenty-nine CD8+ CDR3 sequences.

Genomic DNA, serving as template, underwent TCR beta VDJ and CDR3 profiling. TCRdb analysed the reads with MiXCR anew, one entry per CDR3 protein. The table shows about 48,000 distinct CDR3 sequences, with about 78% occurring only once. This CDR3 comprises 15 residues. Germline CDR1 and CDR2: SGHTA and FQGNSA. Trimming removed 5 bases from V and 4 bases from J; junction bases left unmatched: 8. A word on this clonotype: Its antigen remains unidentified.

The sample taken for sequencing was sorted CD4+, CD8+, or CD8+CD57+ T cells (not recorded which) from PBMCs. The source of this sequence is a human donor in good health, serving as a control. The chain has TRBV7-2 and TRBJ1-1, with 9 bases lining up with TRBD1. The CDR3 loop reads CASSPQQGAVTEAFF. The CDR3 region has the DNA TGTGCCAGCAGCCCCCAACAGGGGGCGGTCACTGAAGCTTTCTTT.